Listed below are T cell receptor beta chains from one sample, sequenced in a study of beta chain features in type 1 diabetes. The method was immunoSEQ multiplex PCR; TCRdb's version includes in-frame clones alone and lacks a portion of them. Among around 350,000 clones listed, around 12% were seen once. Material for sequencing was naive CD4+ T cells from blood. All receptors derive from a man between 18 and 29 years old in good health. Each CDR3 is given with its conserved first and last residue. A D gene is named only where the DNA matches it firmly. Expanded clones get a size class; other rows say once, few or many, or leave the size out.

size	V	length	J	D	DNA	CDR3
few	TRBV14	13	TRBJ2-7	-	TGTGCCAGCAGCCAAGGGAGGGTCCACGAGCAGTACTTC	CASSQGRVHEQYF
few	TRBV4-3	14	TRBJ2-2	-	TGCGCCAGCAGCCTGGACAGTAACACCGGGGAGCTGTTTTTT	CASSLDSNTGELFF
-	TRBV29-1	14	TRBJ2-3	TRBD1	TGCAGCTCACCTCCGGGGACAGGGACAGATACGCAGTATTTT	CSSPPGTGTDTQYF
few	TRBV4-2	17	TRBJ2-1	TRBD1	TGTGCCAGCAGCCAAGATCGCCGTGACAGGGGGGACGATGAGCAGTTCTTC	CASSQDRRDRGDDEQFF
-	TRBV7-9	16	TRBJ1-2	TRBD1	TGTGCCAGCAGCTTATACGTCGGGACAGGGCTGTATGGCTACACCTTC	CASSLYVGTGLYGYTF
few	TRBV18	14	TRBJ2-1	-	TGTGCCAGCTCACCACCGAGGCCCCACAATGAGCAGTTCTTC	CASSPPRPHNEQFF
-	TRBV30	15	TRBJ2-1	-	TGTGCCTGGAGTGGCGGCTCCAGCTCCTACAATGAGCAGTTCTTC	CAWSGGSSSYNEQFF
few	TRBV5-1	14	TRBJ2-5	-	TGCGCCAGCCACTGGGCAGGGAAGGGAGAGACCCAGTACTTC	CASHWAGKGETQYF
few	TRBV5-1	15	TRBJ1-5	TRBD1	TGCGCCAGCAGCACCACCGGGACAGGCAATCAGCCCCAGCATTTT	CASSTTGTGNQPQHF
few	TRBV9	13	TRBJ1-1	TRBD1	TGTGCCAGCAGCGAGACAGGGGGCACTGAAGCTTTCTTT	CASSETGGTEAFF
-	TRBV9	13	TRBJ1-2	TRBD1	TGTGCCAGCAGCGGACAGGGAGACTATGGCTACACCTTC	CASSGQGDYGYTF
-	TRBV7-3	15	TRBJ2-1	TRBD2	TGTGCCAGCAGCTCCGGGGGGGCCGGAAACAATGAGCAGTTCTTC	CASSSGGAGNNEQFF
few	TRBV18	16	TRBJ2-7	TRBD1	TGTGCCAGCTCACCTCGCGAAGGACAGGGGGCCTACGAGCAGTACTTC	CASSPREGQGAYEQYF
-	TRBV4-2	17	TRBJ1-2	TRBD1	TGTGCCAGCAGCCAAGATATGGGACAGGGAAGGGACTATGGCTACACCTTC	CASSQDMGQGRDYGYTF
-	TRBV30	15	TRBJ1-2	TRBD1	TGTGCCTGGAGTCGACTTCCGGGACAGAGAGCTGGCTACACCTTC	CAWSRLPGQRAGYTF
few	TRBV7-9	16	TRBJ2-5	TRBD1	TGTGCCAGCAGCTCCCCCGGGACAGGCATCCAAGAGACCCAGTACTTC	CASSSPGTGIQETQYF
few	TRBV27	12	TRBJ1-2	-	TGTGCCAGCAGCGGGCGGTCGGGGGGCTACACCTTC	CASSGRSGGYTF
-	TRBV18	16	TRBJ2-4	TRBD2	TGTGCCAGCTCACCACCATTAGCGGGAGACGGAAACATTCAGTACTTC	CASSPPLAGDGNIQYF
few	TRBV7-3	17	TRBJ2-3	TRBD2	TGTGCCAGCAGCTTATCAGGGCGGGGGTGGCCCCAAGATACGCAGTATTTT	CASSLSGRGWPQDTQYF
few	TRBV5-1	15	TRBJ2-2	TRBD1	TGCGCCAGCAGCTTCGGACAGGGTAACACCGGGGAGCTGTTTTTT	CASSFGQGNTGELFF
-	TRBV6-5	14	TRBJ2-7	-	TGTGCCAGCAGTTACTCGGTGCCAGGGTACGAGCAGTACTTC	CASSYSVPGYEQYF
-	TRBV4-1	15	TRBJ2-1	TRBD1	TGCGCCAGCAGCCAACCGGGACAGGGGCCCAATGAGCAGTTCTTC	CASSQPGQGPNEQFF
few	TRBV27	16	TRBJ2-3	TRBD1	TGTGCCAGCAGCGCCCGGACAGGGGGTTTTCGGGATACGCAGTATTTT	CASSARTGGFRDTQYF
-	TRBV6-6	14	TRBJ1-1	TRBD1	TGTGCCAGCAGTTACGAGGGGGCAATCACTGAAGCTTTCTTT	CASSYEGAITEAFF
few	TRBV28	15	TRBJ2-1	-	TGTGCCAGCAGTTCTCGGACTCGCGCCTACAATGAGCAGTTCTTC	CASSSRTRAYNEQFF
-	TRBV9	13	TRBJ1-1	TRBD1	TGTGCCAGCAGCGTTAGGGGGCTCGGTGAAGCTTTCTTT	CASSVRGLGEAFF
many	TRBV4-2	14	TRBJ2-3	-	TGTGCCAGCAGCCAAGATGGGCCCACAGATACGCAGTATTTT	CASSQDGPTDTQYF
-	TRBV5-1	16	TRBJ2-2	-	TGCGCCAGCAGCTTGGACGTCGGGGCGAACACCGGGGAGCTGTTTTTT	CASSLDVGANTGELFF
few	TRBV28	14	TRBJ2-2	TRBD2	TGTGCCAGCGCCTGGGCGGGGGGCCGGGTGGAGCTGTTTTTT	CASAWAGGRVELFF
-	TRBV27	15	TRBJ2-1	-	TGTGCCAGCAGTTTGGTCGCCGGAGCCTACAATGAGCAGTTCTTC	CASSLVAGAYNEQFF
few	TRBV9	16	TRBJ2-1	TRBD2	TGTGCCAGCAGCCCAAGACTAGCGGGGCTTTACAATGAGCAGTTCTTC	CASSPRLAGLYNEQFF
-	TRBV7-9	15	TRBJ1-6	TRBD1	TGTGCCAGCAGCCCGAAGAGACAGGGGGATTCACCCCTCCACTTT	CASSPKRQGDSPLHF
-	TRBV7-9	13	TRBJ2-1	TRBD1	TGTGCCAGCAGCCTCGACAGGGACAATGAGCAGTTCTTC	CASSLDRDNEQFF
few	TRBV30	13	TRBJ1-1	-	TGTGCCTGGACCCTACTTTTGGGGGGTCGGGCTTTCTTT	CAWTLLLGGRAFF
-	TRBV25-1	15	TRBJ1-2	-	TGTGCCAGCAGTGAACCCGGGGGTACTAACTATGGCTACACCTTC	CASSEPGGTNYGYTF
-	TRBV6-5	12	TRBJ2-7	-	TGTGCCAGCAGCCCCGGGACCTACGAGCAGTACTTC	CASSPGTYEQYF
few	TRBV9	17	TRBJ2-5	TRBD2	TGTGCCAGCAGCGCCTACTCGGGGACTAGCGGAAAAGAGACCCAGTACTTC	CASSAYSGTSGKETQYF
few	TRBV4-3	15	TRBJ2-5	TRBD1	TGCGCCAGCAGCCACGCCGGGACAGGTGGAGAGACCCAGTACTTC	CASSHAGTGGETQYF
few	TRBV6-5	13	TRBJ2-7	TRBD2	TGTGCCAGCAGTCTAGCGGGAGTCTACGAGCAGTACTTC	CASSLAGVYEQYF
few	TRBV5-4	13	TRBJ2-3	-	TGTGCCAGCAGCTTATACTCCACAGATACGCAGTATTTT	CASSLYSTDTQYF
few	TRBV5-6	15	TRBJ1-2	-	TGTGCCAGCAGCTCCGGCAGCGGACAGCTGTATGACTACACCTTC	CASSSGSGQLYDYTF